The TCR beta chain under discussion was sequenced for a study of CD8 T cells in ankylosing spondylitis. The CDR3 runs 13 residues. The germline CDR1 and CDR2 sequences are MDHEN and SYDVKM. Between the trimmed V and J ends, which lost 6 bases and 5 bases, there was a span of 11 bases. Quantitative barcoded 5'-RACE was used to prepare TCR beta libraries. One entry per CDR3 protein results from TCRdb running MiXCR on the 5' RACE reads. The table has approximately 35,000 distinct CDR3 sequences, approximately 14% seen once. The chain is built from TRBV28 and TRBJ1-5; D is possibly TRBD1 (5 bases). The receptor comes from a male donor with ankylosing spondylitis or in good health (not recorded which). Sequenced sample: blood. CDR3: CASRQDSHQPQHF. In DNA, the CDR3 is TGTGCCAGCAGGCAAGACAGCCATCAGCCCCAGCATTTT.